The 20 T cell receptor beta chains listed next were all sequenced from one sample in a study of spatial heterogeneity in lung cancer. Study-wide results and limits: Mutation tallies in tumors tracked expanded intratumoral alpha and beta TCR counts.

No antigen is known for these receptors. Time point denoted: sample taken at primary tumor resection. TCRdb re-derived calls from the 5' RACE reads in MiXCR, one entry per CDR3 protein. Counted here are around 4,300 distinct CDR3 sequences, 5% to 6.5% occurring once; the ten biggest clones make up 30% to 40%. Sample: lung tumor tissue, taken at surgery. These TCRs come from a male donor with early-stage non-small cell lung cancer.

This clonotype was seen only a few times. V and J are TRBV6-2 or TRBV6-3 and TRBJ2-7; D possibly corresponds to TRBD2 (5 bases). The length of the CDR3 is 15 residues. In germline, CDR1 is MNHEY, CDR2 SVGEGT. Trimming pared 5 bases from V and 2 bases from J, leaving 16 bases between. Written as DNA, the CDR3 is TGTGCCAGCAGTGGGGTGGCCGGAGGAGCCTACGAGCAGTACTTC. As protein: CASSGVAGGAYEQYF.

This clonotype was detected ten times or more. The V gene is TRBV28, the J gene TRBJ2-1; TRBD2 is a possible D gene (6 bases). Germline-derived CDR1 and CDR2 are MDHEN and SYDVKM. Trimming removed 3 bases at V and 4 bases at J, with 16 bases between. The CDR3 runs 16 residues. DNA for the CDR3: TGTGCCAGCAGTTTGGCCAGCGGGCCTCCTTACAATGAGCAGTTCTTC. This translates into CASSLASGPPYNEQFF.

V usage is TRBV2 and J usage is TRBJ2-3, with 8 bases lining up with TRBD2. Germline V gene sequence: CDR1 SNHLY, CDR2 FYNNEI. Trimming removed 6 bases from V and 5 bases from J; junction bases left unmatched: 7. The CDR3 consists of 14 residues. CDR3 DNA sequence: TGTGCCAGCAGCCCGGAAACTAGCGGAGATACGCAGTATTTT. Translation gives CASSPETSGDTQYF.

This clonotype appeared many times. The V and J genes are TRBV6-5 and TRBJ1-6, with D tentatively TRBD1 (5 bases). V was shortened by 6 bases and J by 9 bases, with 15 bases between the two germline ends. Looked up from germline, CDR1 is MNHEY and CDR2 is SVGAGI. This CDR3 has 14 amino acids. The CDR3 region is CASRRTHGGSPLHF. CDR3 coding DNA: TGTGCCAGCAGACGCACCCATGGGGGTTCACCCCTCCACTTT.

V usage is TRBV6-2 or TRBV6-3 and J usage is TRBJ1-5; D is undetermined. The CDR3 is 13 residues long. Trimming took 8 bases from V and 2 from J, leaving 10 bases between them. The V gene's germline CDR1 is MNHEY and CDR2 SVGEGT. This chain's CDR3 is CASGPGGNQPQHF. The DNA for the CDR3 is TGTGCCAGCGGCCCGGGCGGCAATCAGCCCCAGCATTTT.

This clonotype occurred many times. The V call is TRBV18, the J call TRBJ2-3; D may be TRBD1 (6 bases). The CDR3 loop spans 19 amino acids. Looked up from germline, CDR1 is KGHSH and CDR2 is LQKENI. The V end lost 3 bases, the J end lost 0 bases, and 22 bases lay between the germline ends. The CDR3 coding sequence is TGTGCCAGCTCACCGACAAAACCTACAGGGTGCGGCAGCACAGATACGCAGTATTTT. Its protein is CASSPTKPTGCGSTDTQYF.

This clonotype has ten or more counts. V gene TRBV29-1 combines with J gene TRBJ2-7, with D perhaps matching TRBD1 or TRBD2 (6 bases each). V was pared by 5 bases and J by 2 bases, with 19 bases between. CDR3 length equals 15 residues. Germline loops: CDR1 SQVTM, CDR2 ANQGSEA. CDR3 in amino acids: CSVQGGWRSAYEQYF. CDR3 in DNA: TGCAGCGTTCAAGGGGGGTGGAGAAGTGCCTACGAGCAGTACTTC.

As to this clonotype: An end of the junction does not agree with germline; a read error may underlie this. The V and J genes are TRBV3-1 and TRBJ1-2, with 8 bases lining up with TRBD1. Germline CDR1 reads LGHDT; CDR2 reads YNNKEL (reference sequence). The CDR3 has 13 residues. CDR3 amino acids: CASSQGDRGWPHF. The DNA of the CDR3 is TGTGCCAGCAGCCAAGGAGACAGGGGATGGCCACACTTC.

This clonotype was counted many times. The CDR3 reads CASSQDQVGGGEQFF. CDR3 DNA: TGTGCCAGCAGCCAAGATCAAGTTGGGGGGGGTGAGCAGTTCTTC. The chain is built from TRBV3-1 and TRBJ2-1; TRBD2 agrees at 7 bases. Germline V gives CDR1 LGHDT, CDR2 YNNKEL (reference sequence). The CDR3 is made up of 15 amino acids. V shed 0 bases, J shed 9 bases, and the junction held 8 bases outside the gene matches.

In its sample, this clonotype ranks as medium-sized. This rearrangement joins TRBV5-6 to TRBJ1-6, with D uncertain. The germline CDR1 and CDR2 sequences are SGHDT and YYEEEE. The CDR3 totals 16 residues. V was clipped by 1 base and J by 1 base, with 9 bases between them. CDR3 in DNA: TGTGCCAGCAGCTTGCCGGGTCAATCCTATAATTCACCCCTCCACTTT. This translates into CASSLPGQSYNSPLHF.

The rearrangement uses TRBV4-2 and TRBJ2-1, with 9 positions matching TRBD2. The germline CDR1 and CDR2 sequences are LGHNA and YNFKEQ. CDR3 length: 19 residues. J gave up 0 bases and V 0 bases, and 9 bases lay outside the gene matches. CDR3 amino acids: CASSQEVRLAGLSYNEQFF. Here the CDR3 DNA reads TGTGCCAGCAGCCAAGAGGTGAGGCTAGCGGGACTCTCCTACAATGAGCAGTTCTTC.

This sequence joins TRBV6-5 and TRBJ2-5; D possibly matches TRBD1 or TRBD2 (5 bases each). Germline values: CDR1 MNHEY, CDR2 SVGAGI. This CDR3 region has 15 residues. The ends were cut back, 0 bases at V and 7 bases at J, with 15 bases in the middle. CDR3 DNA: TGTGCCAGCAGTTACTCTCGAACGACTGGGGGGACCCAGTACTTC. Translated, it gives CASSYSRTTGGTQYF.

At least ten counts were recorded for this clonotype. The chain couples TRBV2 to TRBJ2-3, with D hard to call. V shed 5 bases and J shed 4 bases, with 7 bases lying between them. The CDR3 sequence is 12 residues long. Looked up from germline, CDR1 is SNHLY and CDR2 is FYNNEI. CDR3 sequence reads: CASSPAPDTQYF. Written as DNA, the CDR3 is TGTGCCAGCAGTCCCGCCCCAGATACGCAGTATTTT.

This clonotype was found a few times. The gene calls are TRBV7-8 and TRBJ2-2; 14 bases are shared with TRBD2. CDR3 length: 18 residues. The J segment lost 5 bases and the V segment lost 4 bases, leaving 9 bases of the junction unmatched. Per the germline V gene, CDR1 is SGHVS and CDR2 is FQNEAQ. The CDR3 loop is CASSSLTSGGARTGELFF. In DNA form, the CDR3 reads TGTGCCAGCAGCTCCCTGACTAGCGGGGGGGCTAGGACCGGGGAGCTGTTTTTT.

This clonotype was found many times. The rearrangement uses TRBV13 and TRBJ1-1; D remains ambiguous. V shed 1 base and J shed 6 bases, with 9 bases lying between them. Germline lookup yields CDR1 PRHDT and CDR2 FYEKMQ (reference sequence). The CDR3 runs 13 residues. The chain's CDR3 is CASSLEMSAEAFF. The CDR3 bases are TGTGCCAGCAGCTTAGAAATGAGCGCTGAAGCTTTCTTT.

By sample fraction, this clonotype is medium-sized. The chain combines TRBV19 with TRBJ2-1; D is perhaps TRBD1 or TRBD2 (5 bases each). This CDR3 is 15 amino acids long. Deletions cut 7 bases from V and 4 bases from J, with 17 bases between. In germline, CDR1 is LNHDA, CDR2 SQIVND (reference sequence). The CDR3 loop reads CASKKRDLGYNEQFF. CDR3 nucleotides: TGTGCCAGTAAGAAGAGGGACCTGGGATACAATGAGCAGTTCTTC.

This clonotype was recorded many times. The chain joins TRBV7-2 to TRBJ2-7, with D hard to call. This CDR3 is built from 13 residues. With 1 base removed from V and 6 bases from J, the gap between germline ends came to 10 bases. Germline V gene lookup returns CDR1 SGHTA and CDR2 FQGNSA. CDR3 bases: TGTGCCAGCAGCTTAGGGTATGGACGCGAGCAGTACTTC. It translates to CASSLGYGREQYF.

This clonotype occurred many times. The CDR3 sequence is CAISAPGQALPDTQYF. In DNA form, the CDR3 reads TGTGCCATCAGTGCACCGGGACAGGCTCTCCCAGATACGCAGTATTTT. The chain links TRBV10-3 to TRBJ2-3; 8 bases match TRBD1. The V gene end was trimmed by 4 bases and the J gene end by 4 bases; junction bases not matched to a gene: 10. This CDR3 has 16 amino acids. Germline V gene sequence: CDR1 ENHRY, CDR2 SYGVKD.

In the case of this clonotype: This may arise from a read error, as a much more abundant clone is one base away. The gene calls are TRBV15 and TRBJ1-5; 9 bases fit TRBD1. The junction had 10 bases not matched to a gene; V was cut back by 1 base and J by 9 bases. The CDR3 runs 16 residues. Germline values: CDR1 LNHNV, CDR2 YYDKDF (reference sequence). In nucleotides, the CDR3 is TGTGCCACCAGCAGAGGAAACAGGGGGCGAGATCGGCCCCAGCATTTT. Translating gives CATSRGNRGRDRPQHF.

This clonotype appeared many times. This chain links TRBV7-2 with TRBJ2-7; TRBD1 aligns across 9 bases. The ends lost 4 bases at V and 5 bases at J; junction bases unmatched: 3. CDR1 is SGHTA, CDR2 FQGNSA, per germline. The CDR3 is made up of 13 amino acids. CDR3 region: CASSSDRGDEQYF. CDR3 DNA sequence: TGTGCCAGCAGCTCGGACAGGGGAGACGAGCAGTACTTC.